This entry lists 10 T cell receptor beta chains sequenced from one sample in a study of cytomegalovirus exposure and HLA in healthy donors. PCR involved 60 Vbeta and 13 Jbeta primers. Sequencing used immunoSEQ multiplex PCR; TCRdb keeps in-frame clones, though not all of them. The sample yields about 120,000 clones, just under 75% seen once. The sequenced material came from PBMCs. These TCRs come from a human donor in good health.

This clone was counted a single time. This chain connects TRBV30 to TRBJ2-7; D ambiguous. V lost 1 base to trimming and J lost 7 bases, with 8 bases between them. This CDR3 is built from 11 residues. CDR1 and CDR2 (germline): GTSNPN, SVGIG (reference sequence). DNA of the CDR3: TGTGCCTGGAGTGAGCCCCGGGAGCAGTACTTC. The encoded protein is CAWSEPREQYF.

The chain joins TRBV6-6 to TRBJ1-2; 9 bases fit TRBD1. The CDR3 is 16 amino acids. Germline V gives CDR1 MNHNY, CDR2 SVGAGI (reference sequence). With V trimmed by 6 bases and J by 5 bases, 13 bases remained unmatched. CDR3 sequence: CASRHNLGTGLYGYTF. The CDR3 nucleotides are TGTGCCAGCAGACATAATCTCGGGACAGGGCTGTATGGCTACACCTTC.

The rearrangement links TRBV5-6 to TRBJ2-5; tentative D call: TRBD1 (6 bases). Germline V gene sequence: CDR1 SGHDT, CDR2 YYEEEE. The V gene lost 4 bases and the J gene lost 1 base, with 14 bases spanning the gap. The CDR3 length is 15 residues. The DNA for the CDR3 is TGTGCCAGCAGCGCCGGGCTAGGGGGCCAAGAGACCCAGTACTTC. Translating it yields CASSAGLGGQETQYF.

V usage is TRBV4-2 and J usage is TRBJ2-3; D is uncertain. Trimming pared 4 bases from V and 1 base from J, leaving 12 bases between. The CDR3 totals 15 residues. The V gene's germline CDR1 is LGHNA and CDR2 YNFKEQ. CDR3 nucleotide sequence: TGTGCCAGCAGCCCAGAAAGCGTACGCACAGATACGCAGTATTTT. Translating gives CASSPESVRTDTQYF.

The chain employs TRBV7-3 and TRBJ2-6; perhaps TRBD2 as D (5 bases). The germline V and J ends were trimmed by 1 base and 2 bases, with 9 bases remaining between them. The germline V gene has CDR1 SGHTA and CDR2 FQGTGA. The CDR3 length is 16 residues. CDR3: CASSLRSGTGANVLTF. CDR3 nucleotide sequence: TGTGCCAGCAGCTTAAGATCGGGAACTGGGGCCAACGTCCTGACTTTC.

The J gene is TRBJ1-5, the V gene TRBV25-1; 7 bases map to TRBD1. Germline lookup yields CDR1 MGHDK and CDR2 SYGVNS. After removal of 1 base from V and 0 bases from J, the junction contained 9 bases not matched to a gene. The CDR3 consists of 18 residues. DNA of the CDR3: TGTGCCAGCAGTGAATTCCCTGGGACAGAATATAGCAATCAGCCCCAGCATTTT. Amino acid sequence: CASSEFPGTEYSNQPQHF.

The CDR3 nucleotides are TGTGCCAGCAGCTTAAACACCAACACTGAAGCTTTCTTT. It translates to CASSLNTNTEAFF. The chain uses TRBV7-3 and TRBJ1-1; the D is unclear. Trimming removed 1 base at V and 2 bases at J, with 5 bases between. CDR3 length equals 13 residues. Germline V gene sequence: CDR1 SGHTA, CDR2 FQGTGA.

This chain links TRBV29-1 with TRBJ1-1; TRBD1 matches at 11 bases. V dropped 6 bases and J dropped 5; count of bases not matched to a gene: 8. CDR3 length: 14 amino acids. The germline V gene has CDR1 SQVTM and CDR2 ANQGSEA. The CDR3: CSVSFGTGGTEAFF. The CDR3 DNA reads TGCAGCGTAAGTTTTGGGACAGGGGGTACTGAAGCTTTCTTT.

In regard to this clone: At one end, the junction sequence differs from germline, possibly due to a read error. The rearrangement joins TRBV11-2 to TRBJ2-7, with TRBD1 matching 8 bases. The CDR3 extends over 15 amino acids. Germline CDR1 is SGHAT and CDR2 is FQNNGV. CDR3: CASSIDRGYTYEQYF. CDR3 sequence (DNA): TGTGCCAGCAGCATAGACAGGGGCTATACCTACGAGCAGTACTTC.

J is TRBJ2-3 and V is TRBV10-1, with 11 bases aligning to TRBD2. This CDR3 has 19 amino acids. Trimming took 4 bases from V and 2 from J; bases not matched to a gene: 14. CDR1 WNHNN and CDR2 SYGVQD come from the germline V gene (reference sequence). CDR3 sequence (DNA): TGCGCCAGCAGTGTTCAAGTTAGCGGGGGGGCGGGGGACACAGATACGCAGTATTTT. The encoded protein is CASSVQVSGGAGDTDTQYF.